Listed here are 2 T cell receptor beta chains from one sample, sequenced in a study of read filtering for tumor transcriptome and immune sequencing. Molecular barcoded adaptors covering alpha/delta and beta/gamma chains were used on roughly 400 ng RNA. Via MiXCR, TCRdb re-called the reads, giving one row per CDR3 protein. The table has 35,000 to 50,000 distinct CDR3 sequences, around 21% seen once; the top ten hold 30% to 45%. Source material: a population of CD138-negative cells sorted from bone marrow. Source of these receptors: a donor at least 40 years old with multiple myeloma.

V gene TRBV7-2 combines with J gene TRBJ1-2, with TRBD1 as a possible D gene (6 bases). The CDR3 is 15 residues long. V lost 7 bases to trimming and J lost 4 bases, with 19 bases between them. Germline loops: CDR1 SGHTA, CDR2 FQGNSA. The CDR3 DNA reads as TGTGCCAGCACCTACCGGAACAGGGCCCGCTATGGCTACACCTTC. Its translation: CASTYRNRARYGYTF.

Here the CDR3 reads CASSGDPTSVNEQFF. CDR3 in DNA: TGTGCCAGCAGCGGGGATCCGACATCGGTCAATGAGCAGTTCTTC. The V call is TRBV7-9, the J call TRBJ2-1; no firm D call. V gave up 5 bases and J gave up 6 bases, with 17 bases separating them. Per the germline V gene, CDR1 is SEHNR and CDR2 is FQNEAQ (reference sequence). This CDR3 contains 15 residues.